Sequencing of this TCR beta chain was carried out in a study of blood T cell repertoires in COVID-19 (TCRdb year 2020). Regarding the study in general: Samples from collaborators originated in the United States, Italy and Spain and spanned both the acute and convalescent phases of COVID-19. Sample metadata almost always included a de-identified subject ID, COVID-19 status, age in years and sex. HLA class I and class II types, where available, came from metadata supplied by the sample provider rather than from assay-based typing. The material from the prospective study consisted of cDNA or gDNA derived from T cells, B-cell-depleted T cells, or PBMCs. Samples came from the ongoing ImmuneRACE study (first 160 participants) plus 1,254 subjects from 6 global collaborators. Subjects who had been exposed to COVID-19, were actively infected with it, or had recovered from it provided the deeply sampled blood TCRbeta repertoires that made up the dataset. The repertoires were made available in a free public database intended to serve as a resource for research on the immune response to SARS-CoV-2. Here is what the overall study found, with its caveats: The quantity of clinical and demographic metadata differed by source and by participant and was supplied without curation.

TCRbeta CDR3 regions were amplified from genomic DNA using the immunoSEQ Assay, a bias-controlled multiplex PCR. The paper's data handling went like this. The number of nucleated cells in each sample was estimated by amplification of reference gene primers within the assay. Sequence reads were collapsed and filtered to measure the absolute abundance of every unique TCRbeta CDR3 rearrangement. Productive Simpson clonality was computed per sample as the square root of Simpson's diversity index over productive rearrangements. TCRdb retrieved this table from immuneACCESS and kept in-frame rearrangements only. Not all clones are present; in checked studies, unresolved V genes account for under half, and no reason is known for the remainder. That table furnishes V, J and clone size, whereas the DNA furnished D and trimming. The sample profile shows some 300,000 clones; about nine tenths of them were found once. About 4.2% of the sample is in the top ten clones.

The CDR3 runs 14 amino acids, cysteine and phenylalanine included. The retained sequence is limited to the CDR3, 42 bases, with the frame set at the first base. V is clipped by 3 bases and J by 4 bases, and the sequence between their germline boundaries is 9 bases long. Via the germline V gene, CDR1 is SGHVS and CDR2 FNYEAQ. Enrolling through a virtual design, the prospective study's participants ranged in age from roughly 18 to 89 years and lived across roughly 23 United States geographic areas. In the prospective study, participants were assigned to cohorts based on the clinical history participants reported in a screening survey and a study questionnaire. Recovered participants in ImmuneRACE Cohort 3 were defined as having two consecutive negative NP/OP PCR tests, clearance from a healthcare professional, or resolution of symptoms. Mobile phlebotomists in the prospective study collected whole blood, serum and a nasopharyngeal or oropharyngeal swab from every participant. Prospective study participants could optionally give additional blood draws and questionnaires over an approximately two-month period. Before DNA extraction, blood samples from the prospective study were shipped at room temperature or frozen.

On this clone: The antigen it recognizes is unknown. No clone much larger than this one lies a single base away; base qualities are absent.

The V and J genes are TRBV7-6 and TRBJ1-4, with no confident D gene call. The receptor comes from a young man who had recovered from COVID-19. The sequencing sample was made of PBMCs or T cells enriched from blood (not recorded which). The DNA sequence is given as TGTGCCAGCAGCTTGAACAGATATAATGAAAAACTGTTTTTT. Translated, it gives CASSLNRYNEKLFF.